This entry lists 21 T cell receptor beta chains sequenced from one sample in a study of cytotoxic CD8 clonotypes in ibrutinib-treated CLL. Repertoires were generated with immunoSEQ multiplex PCR, while TCRdb's copy carries only in-frame clones and drops some. The sample consists of about 300,000 clones, under 70% of them appearing once. The source was PBMCs, collected after 36 months of ibrutinib treatment. These receptors all come from a human donor with chronic lymphocytic leukemia.

This clone has just a few counts. The chain has TRBV5-1 and TRBJ2-6; TRBD1 agrees at 8 bases. Germline lookup yields CDR1 SGHRS and CDR2 YFSETQ. J lost 0 bases, V lost 2 bases, and 4 bases had no gene match. CDR3 size: 17 residues. CDR3: CASSFRTGSSGANVLTF. The CDR3 DNA reads as TGCGCCAGCAGCTTCCGGACAGGGAGCTCTGGGGCCAACGTCCTGACTTTC.

V gene TRBV7-6 combines with J gene TRBJ1-1, with D uncertain. With 0 bases removed from V and 1 base from J, the gap between germline ends came to 9 bases. Germline CDR1 is SGHVS and CDR2 is FNYEAQ. The CDR3 sequence is 15 residues long. Written as DNA, the CDR3 is TGTGCCAGCAGCTTAGCTCCGAGCGCGAACACTGAAGCTTTCTTT. This gives the protein CASSLAPSANTEAFF.

The chain uses TRBV10-1 and TRBJ1-1, with a tentative D call TRBD1 (6 bases). This CDR3 comprises 13 residues. The V gene's germline CDR1 is WNHNN and CDR2 SYGVQD (reference sequence). The V end was cut by 6 bases, the J end by 1 base, with 9 bases between. The CDR3 sequence: CASSPTGNTEAFF. The CDR3 DNA reads as TGCGCCAGCAGCCCGACAGGGAACACTGAAGCTTTCTTT.

The chain has TRBV6-5 and TRBJ1-5; 9 bases agree with TRBD1. The junction had 1 base not matched to a gene; V was cut back by 2 bases and J by 5 bases. CDR3 length: 14 amino acids. Germline values: CDR1 MNHEY, CDR2 SVGAGI. CDR3 DNA: TGTGCCAGCAGTTACCGGACAGGGGATCAGCCCCAGCATTTT. Translated: CASSYRTGDQPQHF.

This clone was observed a handful of times. The chain links TRBV5-1 to TRBJ2-2, with TRBD2 matching over 7 bases. This CDR3 comprises 13 residues. CDR1 SGHRS and CDR2 YFSETQ come from the germline V gene. The J segment lost 7 bases and the V segment lost 2 bases, leaving 2 bases of the junction unmatched. This chain's CDR3 is CASSFSGVGELFF. In nucleotides, the CDR3 is TGCGCCAGCAGCTTCAGCGGGGTCGGGGAGCTGTTTTTT.

The gene calls are TRBV29-1 and TRBJ1-3; D perhaps matches TRBD1 (5 bases). This CDR3 region has 17 residues. V lost 2 bases and J lost 0, with 17 bases in between. In germline, CDR1 is SQVTM, CDR2 ANQGSEA. The CDR3 DNA reads TGCAGCGTTGAACCCCCGGGACGGATGCTCTCTGGAAACACCATATATTTT. Translated: CSVEPPGRMLSGNTIYF.

This clone was observed a handful of times. This CDR3 is also generated by other DNA sequences in the sample. The rearrangement joins TRBV7-9 to TRBJ2-7; D is perhaps TRBD2 (6 bases). Germline V gives CDR1 SEHNR, CDR2 FQNEAQ (reference sequence). The V and J ends lost 5 bases and 5 bases respectively, with 7 bases between them. CDR3 length equals 11 residues. CDR3 in DNA: TGTGCCAGCAGCCCGGGGGACGAGCAGTACTTC. Protein sequence: CASSPGDEQYF.

In this sample, this clone turned up a few times. V usage is TRBV2 and J usage is TRBJ2-3; 8 bases fit TRBD2. This CDR3 is built from 15 residues. V was clipped by 4 bases and J by 1 base; unmatched bases: 4. Germline lookup yields CDR1 SNHLY and CDR2 FYNNEI. For the CDR3, the DNA is TGTGCCAGCAGTGCCCCAGCGGGGGGCACAGATACGCAGTATTTT. This gives the protein CASSAPAGGTDTQYF.

The chain links TRBV6-5 to TRBJ2-5, with D unresolved. Per the germline V gene, CDR1 is MNHEY and CDR2 is SVGAGI. V dropped 0 bases and J dropped 4 bases, with 9 bases sitting between them. This CDR3 comprises 14 residues. In DNA, the CDR3 is TGTGCCAGCAGTTACTCGTCGGAACGAGAGACCCAGTACTTC. Translation: CASSYSSERETQYF.

The chain couples TRBV28 to TRBJ1-5; D is perhaps TRBD1 (5 bases). The CDR3 has 14 residues. Per germline, CDR1 MDHEN and CDR2 SYDVKM. Trimming shortened V by 4 bases and J by 5 bases, and 12 bases separated the two germline ends. Here the CDR3 reads CASSSGQGYQPQHF. As DNA, the CDR3 is TGTGCCAGCAGTTCCGGGCAGGGCTATCAGCCCCAGCATTTT.

V usage is TRBV10-3 and J usage is TRBJ2-7, with 9 bases that match TRBD1. The length of the CDR3 is 18 residues. Losses at the gene ends were 4 bases for V and 2 bases for J; bases not matched to a gene: 15. Germline values: CDR1 ENHRY, CDR2 SYGVKD. CDR3 amino acids: CAISVSNRGPLNPYEQYF. Written as DNA, the CDR3 is TGTGCCATCAGTGTGAGTAACAGGGGGCCCCTTAACCCCTACGAGCAGTACTTC.

The rearrangement links TRBV29-1 to TRBJ1-5; 8 bases map to TRBD1. V shed 5 bases and J 5 bases; nucleotides not matched to a gene: 5. This CDR3 is 13 amino acids long. The V gene's germline CDR1 is SQVTM and CDR2 ANQGSEA. The CDR3: CSVRQGPHQPQHF. Written as DNA, the CDR3 is TGCAGCGTTCGACAGGGGCCTCATCAGCCCCAGCATTTT.

This clone was seen once. This CDR3 reads CASSQEVAGDNLAKNIQYF. The CDR3 DNA is TGCGCCAGCAGCCAAGAGGTAGCGGGAGATAACTTAGCCAAAAACATTCAGTACTTC. J is TRBJ2-4 and V is TRBV4-1; 9 bases line up with TRBD2. Trimming cost V 0 bases and J 0 bases; bases outside gene matches: 9. This CDR3 region has 19 residues. Germline loops: CDR1 MGHRA, CDR2 YSYEKL.

This clone appeared a few times. This chain connects TRBV4-1 to TRBJ1-3, with unresolved D. V lost 0 bases to trimming and J lost 4 bases, with 10 bases between them. The CDR3 totals 15 residues. Germline CDR1 reads MGHRA; CDR2 reads YSYEKL. CDR3 nucleotides: TGCGCCAGCAGCCAAGACCCTTGGTCCGGAAACACCATATATTTT. It translates to CASSQDPWSGNTIYF.

The chain recombines TRBV5-6 with TRBJ2-2, with D tentatively TRBD1 or TRBD2 (5 bases each). Trimming pared 0 bases from V and 4 bases from J, leaving 13 bases between. Germline assignment: CDR1 SGHDT and CDR2 YYEEEE. The CDR3 totals 16 residues. The CDR3: CASSLVGGTSTGELFF. For the CDR3, the DNA is TGTGCCAGCAGCTTGGTTGGTGGGACGAGCACCGGGGAGCTGTTTTTT.

The gene calls are TRBV9 and TRBJ2-6; 8 bases line up with TRBD1. The CDR3 is 17 amino acids. Germline V gene data show CDR1 as SGDLS and CDR2 as YYNGEE. The ends lost 3 bases at V and 0 bases at J; junction bases unmatched: 5. The chain's CDR3 is CASSGKTGGSGANVLTF. Written as DNA, the CDR3 is TGTGCCAGCAGCGGAAAAACAGGGGGCTCTGGGGCCAACGTCCTGACTTTC.

CDR3 in DNA: TGTGCCAGCAGTTACTGGTCAGGGGGCAATGGAAACACCATATATTTT. Protein product: CASSYWSGGNGNTIYF. The chain links TRBV6-5 to TRBJ1-3; 8 nucleotides align to TRBD1. After removal of 1 base from V and 3 bases from J, the junction contained 5 bases not matched to a gene. The CDR3 has 16 amino acids. Germline CDR1 and CDR2: MNHEY and SVGAGI.

V and J are TRBV7-2 and TRBJ1-5; the D gene is possibly TRBD1 (6 bases). V was cut by 5 bases and J by 4 bases, with 9 bases left in between. Germline V gene data show CDR1 as SGHTA and CDR2 as FQGNSA. The CDR3 contains 13 residues. The CDR3 reads CASSSTGNQPQHF. The CDR3 coding sequence is TGTGCCAGCAGCAGCACAGGGAATCAGCCCCAGCATTTT.

This chain links TRBV12-5 with TRBJ2-1; no clear D. The ends were cut back, 1 base at V and 10 bases at J, with 14 bases in the middle. This CDR3 has 14 residues. Per germline, CDR1 LGHNT and CDR2 FRNRAP. CDR3 DNA: TGTGCTAGTGGTTTGGCCGGGCTAAGAGAAGAGCAGTTCTTC. This gives the protein CASGLAGLREEQFF.

V usage is TRBV7-8 and J usage is TRBJ2-1; 16 bases fit TRBD2. Losses at the gene ends were 5 bases for V and 7 bases for J; bases not matched to a gene: 8. The CDR3 is 17 amino acids. CDR1 and CDR2 (germline): SGHVS, FQNEAQ. CDR3 region: CASSSPGTSGRVNEQFF. CDR3 bases: TGTGCCAGCAGCAGTCCCGGGACTAGCGGGAGGGTTAATGAGCAGTTCTTC.

V usage is TRBV5-1 and J usage is TRBJ2-2; D tentatively fits TRBD1 or TRBD2 (6 bases each). Germline V lookup: CDR1 SGHRS, CDR2 YFSETQ. This CDR3 is built from 17 residues. With 1 base removed from V and 3 bases from J, the gap between germline ends came to 16 bases. The CDR3 bases are TGCGCCAGCAGCTTGATACCCGGGGGCTTAGACACCGGGGAGCTGTTTTTT. Residues: CASSLIPGGLDTGELFF.